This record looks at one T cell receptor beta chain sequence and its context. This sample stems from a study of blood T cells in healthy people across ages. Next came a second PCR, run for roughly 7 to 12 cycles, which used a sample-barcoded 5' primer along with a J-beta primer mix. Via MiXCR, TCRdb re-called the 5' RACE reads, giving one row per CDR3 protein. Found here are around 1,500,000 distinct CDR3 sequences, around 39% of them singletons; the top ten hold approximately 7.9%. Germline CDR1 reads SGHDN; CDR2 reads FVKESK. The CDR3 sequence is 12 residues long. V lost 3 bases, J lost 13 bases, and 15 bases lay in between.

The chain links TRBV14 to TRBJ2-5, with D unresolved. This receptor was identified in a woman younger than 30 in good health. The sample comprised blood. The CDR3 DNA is TGTGCCAGCAGCCAGAAAGGCTCCTGGACGTACTTC. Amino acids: CASSQKGSWTYF.